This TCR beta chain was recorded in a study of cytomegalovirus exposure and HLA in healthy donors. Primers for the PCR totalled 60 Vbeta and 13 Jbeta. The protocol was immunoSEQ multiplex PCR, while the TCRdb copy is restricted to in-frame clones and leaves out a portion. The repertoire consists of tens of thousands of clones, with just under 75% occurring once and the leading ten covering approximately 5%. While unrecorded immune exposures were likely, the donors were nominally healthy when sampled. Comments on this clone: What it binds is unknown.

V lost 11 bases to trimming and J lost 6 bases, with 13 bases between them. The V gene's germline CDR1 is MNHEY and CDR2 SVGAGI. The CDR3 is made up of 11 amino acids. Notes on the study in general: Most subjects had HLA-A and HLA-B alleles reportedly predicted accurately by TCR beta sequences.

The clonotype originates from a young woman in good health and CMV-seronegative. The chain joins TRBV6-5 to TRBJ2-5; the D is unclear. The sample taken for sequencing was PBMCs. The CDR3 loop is CASLLEQTQYF. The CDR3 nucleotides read TGTGCCTCGCTTCTTGAGCAGACCCAGTACTTC.